This T cell receptor beta chain was recovered during a study of T-cell memory formation after mild COVID-19. In TCRdb, the 5' RACE reads were re-called with MiXCR into one record per CDR3 protein. The table lists around 140,000 distinct CDR3 sequences, around 25% of them singletons. Study-wide results and caveats: In pre-infection memory, a portion of responding clones appeared, which suggested that cross-reactive memory joined. While clones contracting from day 15 to 85 were balanced between CD4 and CD8, later expanders leaned CD4+.

Germline assignment: CDR1 MNHEY and CDR2 SMNVEV (reference sequence). Trimming cost V 5 bases and J 1 base, with 12 bases left between them. The CDR3 sequence is 14 residues long. Comments on this clonotype: Its antigen is undetermined.

Input material: PBMCs or a T cell subset sorted from them (not recorded which). The sequence came from an adult woman who had mild COVID-19 (a few samples of this study predate the infection). Cell type and time point are not known. The chain carries TRBV27 and TRBJ2-7, with no clear D. CDR3 in amino acids: CASSPAFGSYEQYF. The CDR3, as DNA: TGTGCCAGCAGTCCTGCGTTCGGATCCTACGAGCAGTACTTC.